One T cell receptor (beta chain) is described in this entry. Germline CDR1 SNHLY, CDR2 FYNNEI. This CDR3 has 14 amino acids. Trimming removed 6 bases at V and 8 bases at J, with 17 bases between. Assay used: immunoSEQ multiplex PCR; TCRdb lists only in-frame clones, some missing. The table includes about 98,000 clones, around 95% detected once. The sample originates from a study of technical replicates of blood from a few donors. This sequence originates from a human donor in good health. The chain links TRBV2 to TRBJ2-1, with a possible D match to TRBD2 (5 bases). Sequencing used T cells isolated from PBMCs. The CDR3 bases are TGTGCCAGCAGGGAGACCGGGATCGTCGATGAGCAGTTCTTC. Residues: CASRETGIVDEQFF.